These 18 T cell receptor beta chains were all obtained from the same sample, sequenced in a study of T cells expressing NK-cell markers. One entry per CDR3 protein, without DNA, is what TCRdb gives after re-calling the 5' RACE reads. This table lists around 180,000 distinct CDR3 sequences. Source material: blood T cells: a sorted CD56 or NKG2C T cell subset, CD4+ or CD8+ T cells, or bulk PBMC T cells (not recorded which). The receptors come from a man aged 18 to 69 in good health.

The gene calls are TRBV7-9 and TRBJ2-3; the TCRdb D gene call, TRBD2, has no DNA to confirm it. CDR3 length: 16 amino acids. Germline V lookup: CDR1 SEHNR, CDR2 FQNEAQ (reference sequence). This chain's CDR3 is CASSSWLAGGQDTQYF. Drawing the rest from reference TRBV7-9 and TRBJ2-3, the complete variable domain is DTGVSQNPRHKITKRGQNVTFRCDPISEHNRLYWYRQTLGQGPEFLTYFQNEAQLEKSRLLSDRFSAERPKGSFSTLEIQRTEQGDSAMYLCASSSWLAGGQDTQYFGPGTRLTVL.

The chain couples TRBV12-5 to TRBJ1-2. The CDR3 contains 13 residues. Germline V gene lookup returns CDR1 LGHNT and CDR2 FRNRAP. The CDR3 sequence: CASGLRLSGGYTF.

The chain employs TRBV7-9 and TRBJ1-4. The V gene's germline CDR1 is SEHNR and CDR2 FQNEAQ (reference sequence). The length of the CDR3 is 13 residues. CDR3: CASSSGGLAKLFF.

The V call is TRBV29-1, the J call TRBJ1-1. Germline V CDR1 and CDR2: SQVTM, ANQGSEA. The CDR3 is made up of 13 amino acids. This CDR3 reads CSVEGRMNTEAFF.

This chain links TRBV7-8 with TRBJ2-5; lacking DNA, the TRBD2 call made by TCRdb goes unchecked. The CDR3 is 18 residues long. CDR1 is SGHVS, CDR2 FQNEAQ, per germline. The CDR3 protein is CASSHPSAGGRVGETQYF.

This sequence joins TRBV7-3 and TRBJ1-2. The CDR3 is made up of 13 amino acids. The germline V gene encodes CDR1 SGHTA and CDR2 FQGTGA. This CDR3 reads CASSLTNGWGYTF.

The chain employs TRBV7-9 and TRBJ1-2. Germline V gene sequence: CDR1 SEHNR, CDR2 FQNEAQ (reference sequence). The length of the CDR3 is 14 residues. CDR3 in amino acids: CASSSVGLDYGYTF.

The chain joins TRBV29-1 to TRBJ1-4; TCRdb lists TRBD1, though no DNA is available to test this call. Germline V CDR1 and CDR2: SQVTM, ANQGSEA. CDR3 size: 12 residues. The CDR3 loop is CSVEGAREKLFF.

This chain joins TRBV12-3 or TRBV12-4 and TRBJ2-7. The CDR3 sequence is 14 residues long. This chain's CDR3 is CASSLAGRSYEQYF.

The genes are TRBV7-6 and TRBJ2-7; TCRdb outputs TRBD1, but without DNA this stays unchecked. Germline V gene data show CDR1 as SGHVS and CDR2 as FNYEAQ. The CDR3 is made up of 15 amino acids. CDR3 residues: CASSLAGTGSDEQYF.

The chain recombines TRBV27 with TRBJ2-1. CDR3 length equals 15 residues. CDR1 and CDR2 (germline): MNHEY, SMNVEV (reference sequence). The CDR3: CASSLSHFERGEQFF.

The rearrangement uses TRBV7-9 and TRBJ2-5; TCRdb's D call of TRBD2 is untestable without DNA. The CDR3 is 16 residues long. Looked up from germline, CDR1 is SEHNR and CDR2 is FQNEAQ (reference sequence). The CDR3: CASSRAGSGPQETQYF.

The genes are TRBV10-3 and TRBJ2-7; the TCRdb call, TRBD1, lacks DNA for checking. The CDR3 has 14 residues. The germline CDR1 and CDR2 sequences are ENHRY and SYGVKD. CDR3 sequence reads: CAISAPDRAHEQYF.

This chain joins TRBV9 and TRBJ2-7; TCRdb designates TRBD1, a call that cannot be tested without DNA. The CDR3 is 15 residues long. Germline V CDR1 and CDR2: SGDLS, YYNGEE. The CDR3 region is CASSVAAGYSYEQYF. The whole variable domain, filled in from reference TRBV9 and TRBJ2-7, reads DSGVTQTPKHLITATGQRVTLRCSPRSGDLSVYWYQQSLDQGLQFLIQYYNGEERAKGNILERFSAQQFPDLHSELNLSSLELGDSALYFCASSVAAGYSYEQYFGPGTRLTVT.

The gene calls are TRBV20-1 and TRBJ2-5; there is no DNA to check the TCRdb D call of TRBD2. This CDR3 comprises 15 residues. Looked up from germline, CDR1 is DFQATT and CDR2 is SNEGSKA (reference sequence). The CDR3 reads CSASRSGASQETQYF.

The chain combines TRBV12-3 or TRBV12-4 with TRBJ2-2; the D call of TRBD2 rests on TCRdb alone, since no DNA is present to check it. CDR3 length: 16 residues. The CDR3 here is CASSFPSGGETGELFF.

J is TRBJ2-7 and V is TRBV27; TCRdb returns TRBD1, unconfirmable since there is no DNA. From germline, CDR1 is MNHEY and CDR2 SMNVEV (reference sequence). The CDR3 is made up of 11 amino acids. CDR3 loop: CASAGDYEQYF.

The chain has TRBV12-3 or TRBV12-4 and TRBJ2-5. The CDR3 is 12 residues long. The CDR3 sequence: CASSFDQETQYF.